This is a list of T cell receptor beta chains from one sample in a study of blood T cell repertoires in COVID-19. Generated by immunoSEQ multiplex PCR, the TCRdb table keeps only in-frame clones and is missing some. The sample holds over 250,000 clones, nearly 90% seen once. The sample comprised peripheral blood. These receptors were collected from a woman in her 30s with acute or convalescent COVID-19. The CDR3 runs from the conserved cysteine through the conserved F or W. A D gene is named only where the DNA matches it firmly. Expanded clones get a size class; other rows say once, few or many, or leave the size out.

j_call: TRBJ2-1
v_call: TRBV5-4
d_call: TRBD2
clone_size: -
cdr3_aa: CASGAPPGLAGGGINEQFF
cdr3_nt: TGTGCCAGCGGCGCCCCCCCGGGACTAGCGGGAGGGGGAATCAATGAGCAGTTCTTC

j_call: TRBJ2-7
v_call: TRBV19
d_call: -
clone_size: -
cdr3_aa: CASSISARGEQYF
cdr3_nt: TGTGCCAGTAGTATATCCGCAAGGGGCGAGCAGTACTTC

j_call: TRBJ2-1
v_call: TRBV10-3
d_call: TRBD2
clone_size: -
cdr3_aa: CASGLVSNEQFF
cdr3_nt: TGTGCCTCGGGACTAGTCTCCAATGAGCAGTTCTTC

j_call: TRBJ2-7
v_call: TRBV6-2/TRBV6-3
d_call: -
clone_size: few
cdr3_aa: CASSYGQGIRHEQYF
cdr3_nt: TGTGCCAGCAGTTACGGGCAGGGGATTCGCCACGAGCAGTACTTC

j_call: TRBJ1-2
v_call: TRBV7-9
d_call: -
clone_size: -
cdr3_aa: CASSGKGEDSYYNYGYTF
cdr3_nt: TGTGCCAGCAGCGGGAAGGGCGAGGACAGCTATTATAACTATGGCTACACCTTC

j_call: TRBJ1-1
v_call: TRBV19
d_call: -
clone_size: -
cdr3_aa: CASSIELAPNTEAFF
cdr3_nt: TGTGCCAGTAGTATAGAACTCGCACCGAACACTGAAGCTTTCTTT

j_call: TRBJ1-1
v_call: TRBV5-1
d_call: -
clone_size: -
cdr3_aa: CASSPAGVVTEAFF
cdr3_nt: TGCGCCAGCAGCCCGGCGGGGGTAGTCACTGAAGCTTTCTTT

j_call: TRBJ1-6
v_call: TRBV5-1
d_call: TRBD1
clone_size: -
cdr3_aa: CASSLGQDYSPLHF
cdr3_nt: TGCGCCAGCAGCCTAGGACAGGATTACTCACCCCTCCACTTT

j_call: TRBJ2-1
v_call: TRBV20-1
d_call: -
clone_size: -
cdr3_aa: CSARLTNEQFF
cdr3_nt: TGCAGTGCGAGGCTAACCAATGAGCAGTTCTTC

j_call: TRBJ1-4
v_call: TRBV5-4
d_call: TRBD1
clone_size: -
cdr3_aa: CASSGQGPNEKLFF
cdr3_nt: TGTGCCAGCAGTGGACAGGGGCCTAATGAAAAACTGTTTTTT

j_call: TRBJ2-1
v_call: TRBV13
d_call: TRBD2
clone_size: once
cdr3_aa: CASSLSGSPNEQFF
cdr3_nt: TGTGCCAGCAGCCTTAGCGGGAGTCCCAATGAGCAGTTCTTC

j_call: TRBJ1-5
v_call: TRBV4-1
d_call: -
clone_size: -
cdr3_aa: CASSPREVFSPQHF
cdr3_nt: TGCGCCAGCAGCCCACGGGAGGTTTTCTCGCCCCAGCATTTT

j_call: TRBJ2-7
v_call: TRBV6-2/TRBV6-3
d_call: -
clone_size: few
cdr3_aa: CASSLNSGPYEQYF
cdr3_nt: TGTGCCAGCAGTTTGAATAGCGGACCCTACGAGCAGTACTTC

j_call: TRBJ2-1
v_call: TRBV7-9
d_call: -
clone_size: -
cdr3_aa: CASSPVANEQFF
cdr3_nt: TGTGCCAGCAGCCCGGTTGCCAATGAGCAGTTCTTC

j_call: TRBJ1-1
v_call: TRBV6-5
d_call: TRBD1
clone_size: -
cdr3_aa: CASSYGTGNTEAFF
cdr3_nt: TGTGCCAGCAGTTATGGGACAGGAAACACTGAAGCTTTCTTT

j_call: TRBJ2-3
v_call: TRBV6-6
d_call: -
clone_size: once
cdr3_aa: CASSQGQTDTQYF
cdr3_nt: TGTGCCAGCAGCCAAGGACAAACGGATACGCAGTATTTT

j_call: TRBJ2-5
v_call: TRBV7-9
d_call: -
clone_size: -
cdr3_aa: CASSSFGGTETQYF
cdr3_nt: TGTGCCAGCAGCTCCTTTGGGGGGACTGAGACCCAGTACTTC

j_call: TRBJ1-2
v_call: TRBV3-1/TRBV3-2
d_call: -
clone_size: -
cdr3_aa: CASSPRGSSGGYTF
cdr3_nt: TGTGCCAGCAGCCCACGTGGTAGCAGCGGTGGCTACACCTTC

j_call: TRBJ1-2
v_call: TRBV18
d_call: -
clone_size: -
cdr3_aa: CASSPGGNYGYTF
cdr3_nt: TGTGCCAGCTCACCAGGGGGGAACTATGGCTACACCTTC

j_call: TRBJ2-7
v_call: TRBV6-5
d_call: TRBD1
clone_size: -
cdr3_aa: CASILRQGLAYEQYF
cdr3_nt: TGTGCCAGCATTCTAAGACAGGGCCTAGCCTACGAGCAGTACTTC

j_call: TRBJ1-3
v_call: TRBV19
d_call: -
clone_size: -
cdr3_aa: CASSMGSSTIYF
cdr3_nt: TGTGCCAGTAGTATGGGCAGCTCCACCATATATTTT

j_call: TRBJ1-2
v_call: TRBV6-5
d_call: -
clone_size: -
cdr3_aa: CASSYRRGSSVYGYTF
cdr3_nt: TGTGCCAGCAGTTACCGTCGTGGTAGTTCCGTCTATGGCTACACCTTC

j_call: TRBJ2-6
v_call: TRBV2
d_call: TRBD1
clone_size: -
cdr3_aa: CAGEDRGSSGANVLTF
cdr3_nt: TGTGCCGGGGAGGACAGGGGGTCCTCTGGGGCCAACGTCCTGACTTTC

j_call: TRBJ2-3
v_call: TRBV13
d_call: -
clone_size: -
cdr3_aa: CASSLFRSSTDTQYF
cdr3_nt: TGTGCCAGCAGCTTATTTAGGAGTAGCACAGATACGCAGTATTTT

j_call: TRBJ2-1
v_call: TRBV24-1
d_call: TRBD1
clone_size: -
cdr3_aa: CATSDLGQGVGSYNEQFF
cdr3_nt: TGTGCCACCAGTGATTTGGGGCAGGGGGTGGGCTCCTACAATGAGCAGTTCTTC

j_call: TRBJ2-1
v_call: TRBV7-2
d_call: TRBD2
clone_size: -
cdr3_aa: CASSSPSGRVYNEQFF
cdr3_nt: TGTGCCAGCAGCTCCCCCAGCGGGAGGGTTTACAATGAGCAGTTCTTC

j_call: TRBJ2-5
v_call: TRBV5-1
d_call: -
clone_size: -
cdr3_aa: CASSSPGSLGTQYF
cdr3_nt: TGCGCCAGCAGCTCTCCGGGGTCGCTCGGGACCCAGTACTTC

j_call: TRBJ2-5
v_call: TRBV19
d_call: -
clone_size: -
cdr3_aa: CASRRIAQETQYF
cdr3_nt: TGTGCCAGTAGGAGGATAGCGCAAGAGACCCAGTACTTC

j_call: TRBJ1-4
v_call: TRBV4-3
d_call: TRBD1
clone_size: -
cdr3_aa: CASSQVFGGQGHEKLFF
cdr3_nt: TGCGCCAGCAGCCAAGTATTCGGTGGACAGGGACATGAAAAACTGTTTTTT

j_call: TRBJ1-2
v_call: TRBV4-3
d_call: -
clone_size: -
cdr3_aa: CASSQVGGNNYGYTF
cdr3_nt: TGCGCCAGCAGCCAAGTCGGGGGGAATAACTATGGCTACACCTTC

j_call: TRBJ2-6
v_call: TRBV7-2
d_call: TRBD1
clone_size: -
cdr3_aa: CASSRHRGQISGANVLTF
cdr3_nt: TGTGCCAGCAGCAGGCACAGGGGACAAATTTCTGGGGCCAACGTCCTGACTTTC

j_call: TRBJ2-7
v_call: TRBV29-1
d_call: -
clone_size: -
cdr3_aa: CSVRGPLYEQYF
cdr3_nt: TGCAGCGTTAGGGGCCCACTTTACGAGCAGTACTTC

j_call: TRBJ2-3
v_call: TRBV7-9
d_call: TRBD1
clone_size: once
cdr3_aa: CASNPGQRMEDTQYF
cdr3_nt: TGTGCCAGCAACCCGGGACAGAGAATGGAAGATACGCAGTATTTT

j_call: TRBJ1-5
v_call: TRBV9
d_call: TRBD1
clone_size: -
cdr3_aa: CASSLGGTGGQPQHF
cdr3_nt: TGTGCCAGCAGCCTGGGTGGGACAGGGGGTCAGCCCCAGCATTTT

j_call: TRBJ2-2
v_call: TRBV21-1
d_call: -
clone_size: -
cdr3_aa: CASSKGGGGDIANTGELFF
cdr3_nt: TGTGCCAGCAGCAAAGGAGGGGGGGGCGATATTGCGAACACCGGGGAGCTGTTTTTT

j_call: TRBJ2-3
v_call: TRBV7-2
d_call: -
clone_size: -
cdr3_aa: CASTNTDTQYF
cdr3_nt: TGTGCCAGTACAAACACAGATACGCAGTATTTT

j_call: TRBJ2-1
v_call: TRBV6-1
d_call: TRBD2
clone_size: -
cdr3_aa: CASSAPSGLSYNEQFF
cdr3_nt: TGTGCCAGCAGTGCTCCTAGCGGCCTTTCCTACAATGAGCAGTTCTTC